This section outlines one T cell receptor beta chain sequence together with its context. Trimming pared 0 bases from V and 4 bases from J, leaving 10 bases between. Germline-derived CDR1 and CDR2 are SGDLS and YYNGEE. CDR3 length: 15 residues. These data originate in a study of control samples from healthy donors and cancer patients. The data were produced by immunoSEQ multiplex PCR, yet TCRdb's version contains in-frame clones alone and is incomplete. Found here are roughly 150,000 clones, 93% of them singletons; the top ten hold over 2%. What was sequenced was blood. The TCR was taken from a man in his fifties in good health. This rearrangement joins TRBV9 to TRBJ2-2; D is uncertain. The CDR3 loop is CASSVDGALTGELFF. The CDR3 bases are TGTGCCAGCAGCGTAGATGGAGCGCTCACCGGGGAGCTGTTTTTT.